Given below is one T cell receptor (beta chain) in context. Its antigen remains unidentified. V was clipped by 4 bases and J by 2 bases; unmatched bases: 4. CDR1 is MNHEY and CDR2 is SVGAGI in the germline V gene. There are 15 residues in the CDR3. Naive CD8 cells lacked CD45RO, underwent positive selection for CCR7 and left out terminally differentiated effector memory CD45RA+ cells. The sample is drawn from a study of shared clonotypes between healthy human individuals. Assay used: immunoSEQ multiplex PCR; TCRdb lists only in-frame clones, some missing. This sample has hundreds of thousands of clones, with 90% to 95% found just once. Findings of the study overall: The naive CD4 repertoires of a handful of donors were compared, and around 5.1% of clonotypes were shared. Represented genetic and exposure-history diversity was restricted by having few donors.

Source material: naive CD8+ T cells sorted from blood. The TCR comes from a man aged 25 to 45 in good health. This chain uses TRBV6-5 with TRBJ2-3; 9 bases line up with TRBD2. In DNA form, the CDR3 reads TGTGCCAGCAGTTCGACTAGCGGACTCACAGATACGCAGTATTTT. Translated: CASSSTSGLTDTQYF.